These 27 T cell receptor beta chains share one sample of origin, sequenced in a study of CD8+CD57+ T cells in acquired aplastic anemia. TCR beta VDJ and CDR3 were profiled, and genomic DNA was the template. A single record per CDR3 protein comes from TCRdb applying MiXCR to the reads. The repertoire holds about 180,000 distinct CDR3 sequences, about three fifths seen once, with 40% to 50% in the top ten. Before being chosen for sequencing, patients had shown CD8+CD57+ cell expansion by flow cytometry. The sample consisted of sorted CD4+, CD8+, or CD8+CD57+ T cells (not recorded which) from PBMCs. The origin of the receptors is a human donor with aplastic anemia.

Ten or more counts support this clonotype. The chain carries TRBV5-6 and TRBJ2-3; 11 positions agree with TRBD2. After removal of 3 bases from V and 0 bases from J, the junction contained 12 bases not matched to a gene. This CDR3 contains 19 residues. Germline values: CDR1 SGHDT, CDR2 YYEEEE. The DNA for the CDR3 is TGTGCCAGCAGCTACTATCCTCTACTAGCGGGGGATAGCACAGATACGCAGTATTTT. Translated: CASSYYPLLAGDSTDTQYF.

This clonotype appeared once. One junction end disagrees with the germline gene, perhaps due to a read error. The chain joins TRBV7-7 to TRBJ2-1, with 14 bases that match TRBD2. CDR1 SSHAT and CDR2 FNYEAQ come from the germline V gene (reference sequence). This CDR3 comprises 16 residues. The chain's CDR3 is CASSLGLAGGGNEQFF. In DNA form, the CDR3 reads TGTGCTAGCAGCTTAGGACTAGCGGGGGGAGGCAATGAGCAGTTCTTC. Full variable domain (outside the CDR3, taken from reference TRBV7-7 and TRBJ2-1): GAGVSQSPRYKVTKRGQDVTLRCDPISSHATLYWYQQALGQGPEFLTYFNYEAQPDKSGLPSDRFSAERPEGSISTLTIQRTEQRDSAMYRCASSLGLAGGGNEQFFGPGTRLTVL.

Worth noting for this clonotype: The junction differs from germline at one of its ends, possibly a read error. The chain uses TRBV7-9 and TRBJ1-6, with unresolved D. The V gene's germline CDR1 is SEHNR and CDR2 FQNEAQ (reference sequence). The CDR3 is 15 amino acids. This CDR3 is CTSSPIIGNNSPLHF. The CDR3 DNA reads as TGTACCAGCAGCCCAATTATAGGGAACAATTCACCCCTCCACTTT.

The CDR3 sequence: CSATWARGRLNSPLHF. Here the CDR3 DNA reads TGCAGTGCTACGTGGGCCCGGGGCAGATTGAATTCACCCCTCCACTTT. The chain couples TRBV20-1 to TRBJ1-6, with D tentatively TRBD1 (5 bases). Germline CDR1 is DFQATT and CDR2 is SNEGSKA (reference sequence). The CDR3 is 16 residues long. The V end lost 4 bases, the J end lost 7 bases, and 20 bases lay between the germline ends.

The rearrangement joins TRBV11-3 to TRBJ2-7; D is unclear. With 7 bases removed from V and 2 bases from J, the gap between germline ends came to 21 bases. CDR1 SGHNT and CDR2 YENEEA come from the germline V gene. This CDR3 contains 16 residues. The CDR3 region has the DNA TGTGCCAGCAAAGTTATATCCGTGGGCCGGACCTACGAGCAGTACTTC. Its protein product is CASKVISVGRTYEQYF.

Written as DNA, the CDR3 is TGTGCCAGCAGCCCTCAGCCAGGGGAGGGTGGCTACACCTTC. Its protein product is CASSPQPGEGGYTF. This chain joins TRBV7-9 and TRBJ1-2; TRBD1 might be the D (6 bases). The V gene lost 5 bases and the J gene lost 7 bases, with 17 bases spanning the gap. The CDR3 has 14 residues. CDR1 and CDR2 (germline): SEHNR, FQNEAQ (reference sequence).

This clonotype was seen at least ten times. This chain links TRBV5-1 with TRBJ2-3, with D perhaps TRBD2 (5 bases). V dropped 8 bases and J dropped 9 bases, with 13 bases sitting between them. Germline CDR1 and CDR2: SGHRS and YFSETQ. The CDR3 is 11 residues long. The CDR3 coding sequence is TGCGCCAGTGGCCAGAGCGGCACGCAGTATTTT. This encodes CASGQSGTQYF.

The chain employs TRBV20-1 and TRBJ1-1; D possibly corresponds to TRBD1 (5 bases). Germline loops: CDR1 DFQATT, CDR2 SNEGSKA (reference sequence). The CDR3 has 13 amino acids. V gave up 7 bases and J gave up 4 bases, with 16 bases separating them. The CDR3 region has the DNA TGCAGTGGGACGGGACCCACGGTCACTGAAGCTTTCTTT. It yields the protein CSGTGPTVTEAFF.

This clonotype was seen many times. In DNA, the CDR3 is TGTGCCAGCAGTTCAAAGTTTGGATTGACTGAAGCTTTCTTT. Residues: CASSSKFGLTEAFF. The chain employs TRBV6-6 and TRBJ1-1; no clear D gene. V dropped 4 bases and J dropped 5 bases, with 14 bases sitting between them. CDR1 MNHNY and CDR2 SVGAGI come from the germline V gene (reference sequence). The CDR3 is 14 amino acids.

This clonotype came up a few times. CDR3 region: CASSPGTSLEQFF. The DNA of the CDR3 is TGTGCCAGCAGCCCCGGGACTAGCCTTGAGCAGTTCTTC. The V and J genes are TRBV7-3 and TRBJ2-1, with 9 bases that match TRBD2. This CDR3 is built from 13 residues. Germline CDR1 and CDR2: SGHTA and FQGTGA. Trimming removed 5 bases from V and 9 bases from J; junction bases left unmatched: 5.

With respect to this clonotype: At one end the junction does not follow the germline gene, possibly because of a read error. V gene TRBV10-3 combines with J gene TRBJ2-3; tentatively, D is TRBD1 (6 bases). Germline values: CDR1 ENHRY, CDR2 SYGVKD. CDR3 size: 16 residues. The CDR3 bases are TGTGCCAGCAGTTTCCGAGGGCAGGGGAGCACAGATACGCAGTATTTT. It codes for CASSFRGQGSTDTQYF.

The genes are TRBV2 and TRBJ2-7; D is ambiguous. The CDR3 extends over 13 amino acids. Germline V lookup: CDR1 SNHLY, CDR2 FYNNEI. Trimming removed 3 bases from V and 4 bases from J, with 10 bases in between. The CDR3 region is CASSDLASYEQYF. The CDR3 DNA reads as TGTGCCAGCAGTGATCTGGCGTCGTACGAGCAGTACTTC.

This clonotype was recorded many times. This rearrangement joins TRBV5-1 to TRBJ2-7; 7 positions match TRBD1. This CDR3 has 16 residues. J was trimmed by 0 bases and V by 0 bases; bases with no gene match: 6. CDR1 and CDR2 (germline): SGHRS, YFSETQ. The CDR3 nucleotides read TGCGCCAGCAGCTTGGCCGGGACAGACCTCTCCTACGAGCAGTACTTC. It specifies CASSLAGTDLSYEQYF.

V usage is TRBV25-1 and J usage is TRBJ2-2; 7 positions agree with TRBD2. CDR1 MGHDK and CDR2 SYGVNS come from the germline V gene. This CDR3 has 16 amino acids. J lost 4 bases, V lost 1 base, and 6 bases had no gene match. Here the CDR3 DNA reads TGTGCCAGCAGTGAATGGGGGGGAGAGGGCACCGGGGAGCTGTTTTTT. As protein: CASSEWGGEGTGELFF.

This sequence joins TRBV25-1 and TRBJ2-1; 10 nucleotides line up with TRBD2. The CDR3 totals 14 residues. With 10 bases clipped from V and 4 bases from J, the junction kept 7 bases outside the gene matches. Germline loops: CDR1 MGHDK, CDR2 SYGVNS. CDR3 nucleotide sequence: TGTGCCACACAAATAGCGGGGGGATACAATGAGCAGTTCTTC. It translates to CATQIAGGYNEQFF.

The CDR3 sequence is CASSQGRDTSSYEQYF. CDR3 coding DNA: TGTGCCAGCAGCCAAGGGAGGGACACCTCCTCCTACGAGCAGTACTTC. The gene calls are TRBV3-1 and TRBJ2-7; D possibly uses TRBD1 or TRBD2 (6 bases each). The germline gives CDR1 LGHDT, CDR2 YNNKEL (reference sequence). This CDR3 spans 16 amino acids. The V end lost 1 base, the J end lost 0 bases, and 13 bases lay between the germline ends.

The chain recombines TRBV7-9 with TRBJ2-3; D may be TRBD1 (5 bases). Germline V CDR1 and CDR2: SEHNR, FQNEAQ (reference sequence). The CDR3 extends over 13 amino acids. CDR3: CASGLPSTDTQYF. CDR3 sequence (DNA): TGTGCGTCAGGGCTGCCAAGCACAGATACGCAGTATTTT.

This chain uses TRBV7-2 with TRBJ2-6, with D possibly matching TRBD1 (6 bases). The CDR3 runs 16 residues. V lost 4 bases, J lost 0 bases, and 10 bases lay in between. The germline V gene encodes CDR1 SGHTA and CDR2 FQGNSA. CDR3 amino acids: CASSSRQASGANVLTF. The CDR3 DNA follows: TGTGCCAGCAGCTCCCGACAGGCCTCTGGGGCCAACGTCCTGACTTTC.

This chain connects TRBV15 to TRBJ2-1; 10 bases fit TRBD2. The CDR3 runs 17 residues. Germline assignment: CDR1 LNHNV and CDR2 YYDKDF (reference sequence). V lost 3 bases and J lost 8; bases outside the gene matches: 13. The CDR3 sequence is CATSSAATSGNFYEQFF. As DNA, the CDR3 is TGTGCCACCAGCAGTGCCGCTACTAGCGGGAACTTCTATGAGCAGTTCTTC.

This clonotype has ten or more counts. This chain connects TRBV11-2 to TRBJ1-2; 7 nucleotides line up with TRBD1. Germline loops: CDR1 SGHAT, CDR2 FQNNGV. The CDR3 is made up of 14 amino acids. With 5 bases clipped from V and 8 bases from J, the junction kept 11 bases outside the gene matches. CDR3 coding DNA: TGTGCCAGCAGCCTGGGACAGACTCAGAAAGGCTACACCTTC. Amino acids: CASSLGQTQKGYTF.

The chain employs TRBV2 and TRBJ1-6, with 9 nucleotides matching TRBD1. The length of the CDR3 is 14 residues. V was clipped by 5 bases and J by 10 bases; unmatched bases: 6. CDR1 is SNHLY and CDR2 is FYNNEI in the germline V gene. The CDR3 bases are TGTGCCAGCAGTCGACAGGGGGGGGGATCACCCCTCCACTTT. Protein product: CASSRQGGGSPLHF.

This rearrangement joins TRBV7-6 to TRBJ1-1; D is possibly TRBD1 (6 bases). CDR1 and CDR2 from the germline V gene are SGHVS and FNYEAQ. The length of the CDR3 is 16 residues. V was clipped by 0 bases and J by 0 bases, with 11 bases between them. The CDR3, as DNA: TGTGCCAGCAGCTTAGCCGCGGGGGCTATGAACACTGAAGCTTTCTTT. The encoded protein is CASSLAAGAMNTEAFF. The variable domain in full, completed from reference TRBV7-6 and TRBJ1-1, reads GAGVSQSPRYKVTKRGQDVALRCDPISGHVSLYWYRQALGQGPEFLTYFNYEAQQDKSGLPNDRFSAERPEGSISTLTIQRTEQRDSAMYRCASSLAAGAMNTEAFFGQGTRLTVV.

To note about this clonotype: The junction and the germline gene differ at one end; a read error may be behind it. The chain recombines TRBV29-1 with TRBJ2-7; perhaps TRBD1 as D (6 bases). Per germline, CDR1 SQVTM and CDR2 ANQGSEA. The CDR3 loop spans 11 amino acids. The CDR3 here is CSVETGYERYF. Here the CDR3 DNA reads TGCAGCGTTGAGACAGGCTACGAGCGGTACTTC.

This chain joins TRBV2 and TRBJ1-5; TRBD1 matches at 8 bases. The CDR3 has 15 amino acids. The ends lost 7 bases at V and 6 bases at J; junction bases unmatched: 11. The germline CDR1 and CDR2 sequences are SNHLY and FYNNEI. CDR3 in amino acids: CASTRTTGGRQPQHF. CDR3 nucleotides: TGTGCCAGCACCAGGACTACAGGGGGACGTCAGCCCCAGCATTTT.

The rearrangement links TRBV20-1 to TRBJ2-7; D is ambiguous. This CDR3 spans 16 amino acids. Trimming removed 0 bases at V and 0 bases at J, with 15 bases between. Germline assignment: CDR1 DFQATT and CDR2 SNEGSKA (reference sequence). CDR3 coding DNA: TGCAGTGCTAGAGACCCCGTTTCCTTACACTCCTACGAGCAGTACTTC. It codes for CSARDPVSLHSYEQYF.

The CDR3 sequence: CGGVVGSYEQYF. Written as DNA, the CDR3 is TGCGGGGGGGTCGTGGGCTCCTACGAGCAGTACTTC. V gene TRBV20-1 combines with J gene TRBJ2-7; TRBD2 matches at 7 bases. There are 12 residues in the CDR3. Germline CDR1 and CDR2: DFQATT and SNEGSKA (reference sequence).

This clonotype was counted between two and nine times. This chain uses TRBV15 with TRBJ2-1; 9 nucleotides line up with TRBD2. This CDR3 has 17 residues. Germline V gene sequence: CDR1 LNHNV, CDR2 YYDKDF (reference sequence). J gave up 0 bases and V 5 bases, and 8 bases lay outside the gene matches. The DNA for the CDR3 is TGTGCCACCAGCGCAGAGCCGGGACTAGCCTCCTACAATGAGCAGTTCTTC. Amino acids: CATSAEPGLASYNEQFF. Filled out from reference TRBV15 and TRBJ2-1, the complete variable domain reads DAMVIQNPRYQVTQFGKPVTLSCSQTLNHNVMYWYQQKSSQAPKLLFHYYDKDFNNEADTPDNFQSRRPNTSFCFLDIRSPGLGDTAMYLCATSAEPGLASYNEQFFGPGTRLTVL.